Shown below are 6 T cell receptor beta chains from a single sample sequenced in a study of memory CD4+ T cells and cytomegalovirus serostatus. The sort gate was single viable CD3+CD4+CD8-CD45RO+ cells for memory CD4+ T cells. Using immunoSEQ multiplex PCR, the repertoire was profiled, and TCRdb retains in-frame clones only, with some absent. The table records tens of thousands of clones, over 70% of them present only once. What was sequenced was memory CD4+ T cells from blood. These receptors were collected from an adult in good health and CMV-seronegative.

This clone was observed a handful of times. The chain uses TRBV4-3 and TRBJ1-5, with D possibly matching TRBD1 (5 bases). Trimming took 3 bases from V and 6 from J, leaving 9 bases between them. CDR3 length equals 13 residues. Germline V gene lookup returns CDR1 LGHNA and CDR2 YSLEER. This CDR3 is CASSQDTLQPQHF. The CDR3 nucleotides read TGCGCCAGCAGCCAGGACACTCTTCAGCCCCAGCATTTT.

V gene TRBV5-1 combines with J gene TRBJ2-2; no clear D gene. Germline V lookup: CDR1 SGHRS, CDR2 YFSETQ. V was shortened by 4 bases and J by 1 base, with 5 bases between the two germline ends. The CDR3 covers 13 residues. The CDR3 here is CASSLWNTGELFF. DNA of the CDR3: TGCGCCAGCAGCCTCTGGAACACCGGGGAGCTGTTTTTT. Full variable domain (rest looked up from reference TRBV5-1 and TRBJ2-2): KAGVTQTPRYLIKTRGQQVTLSCSPISGHRSVSWYQQTPGQGLQFLFEYFSETQRNKGNFPGRFSGRQFSNSRSEMNVSTLELGDSALYLCASSLWNTGELFFGEGSRLTVL.

The chain combines TRBV5-1 with TRBJ2-5, with D hard to call. Germline values: CDR1 SGHRS, CDR2 YFSETQ. V gave up 0 bases and J gave up 1 base, with 7 bases separating them. CDR3 length: 14 amino acids. CDR3 nucleotide sequence: TGCGCCAGCAGCTTGGGTGGGTCCCAAGAGACCCAGTACTTC. Translating it yields CASSLGGSQETQYF.

V is TRBV6-6 and J is TRBJ2-7; no definite D call. The V and J ends lost 2 bases and 7 bases respectively, with 9 bases between them. This CDR3 spans 12 amino acids. Looked up from germline, CDR1 is MNHNY and CDR2 is SVGAGI (reference sequence). The CDR3 is CASSYLGREQYF. Written as DNA, the CDR3 is TGTGCCAGCAGTTACCTTGGCCGAGAGCAGTACTTC.

This sequence joins TRBV5-4 and TRBJ1-2; D not certain. The V gene lost 0 bases and the J gene lost 5 bases, with 11 bases spanning the gap. This CDR3 spans 14 amino acids. Germline V gene data show CDR1 as SGHNT and CDR2 as YYREEE (reference sequence). The CDR3 protein is CASSLAGQAYGYTF. CDR3 nucleotide sequence: TGTGCCAGCAGCTTGGCTGGCCAGGCTTATGGCTACACCTTC.

The rearrangement links TRBV5-1 to TRBJ2-7, with 9 bases fitting TRBD1. Germline-derived CDR1 and CDR2 are SGHRS and YFSETQ. The ends lost 5 bases at V and 1 base at J; junction bases unmatched: 4. The CDR3 length is 14 residues. CDR3 bases: TGCGCCAGCAGGGTTGGGACAGGGTCCTACGAGCAGTACTTC. It encodes CASRVGTGSYEQYF.